Below, 18 T cell receptor beta chains from the same sample are listed, as sequenced in a study of memory CD4+ T cells and cytomegalovirus serostatus (dated by TCRdb to between 2018 and 2021). Single viable CD3+CD4+CD8-CD45RO+ cells were sorted as memory CD4+ T cells on a FACSAria II. The method behind the library was the immunoSEQ multiplex PCR assay. Drawn from immuneACCESS, this table holds only the in-frame rearrangements with V and J called that TCRdb kept. Clones are partly lost; checked studies trace under half to an unresolved V gene and leave the rest unexplained. A total of approximately 49,000 clones appear in this sample, around 77% of them only once. In total, the top ten clones hold approximately 0.6% of the sample. The sequencing sample was made of memory CD4+ T cells from blood. The receptor source for this set is an adult in good health and CMV-seronegative.

V and J are TRBV5-6 and TRBJ1-5; 11 bases fit TRBD1. CDR1 and CDR2 from the germline V gene are SGHDT and YYEEEE. This CDR3 has 17 amino acids. V dropped 5 bases and J dropped 1; count of bases not matched to a gene: 8. The CDR3 spells CASSYRTGGVSNQPQHF. In nucleotides, the CDR3 is TGTGCCAGCAGTTACCGGACAGGGGGCGTGAGCAATCAGCCCCAGCATTTT.

The V gene is TRBV5-1, the J gene TRBJ2-5, with D possibly matching TRBD2 (7 bases). This CDR3 comprises 16 residues. Trimming left V 4 bases short and J 2 bases short, with 18 bases between. CDR1 and CDR2 (germline): SGHRS, YFSETQ. This CDR3 reads CASSVGSGGLQETQYF. The CDR3 DNA sequence: TGCGCCAGCAGCGTGGGTTCGGGGGGCCTTCAAGAGACCCAGTACTTC.

Comment on this clone: This sample also contains other DNA sequences that code for the same CDR3. The chain carries TRBV6-5 and TRBJ1-3; D is unclear. This CDR3 region has 13 residues. Germline V gene sequence: CDR1 MNHEY, CDR2 SVGAGI. The V end was cut by 2 bases, the J end by 0 bases, with 2 bases between. The CDR3 region has the DNA TGTGCCAGCAGTTACAGCTCTGGAAACACCATATATTTT. This codes for CASSYSSGNTIYF.

This chain connects TRBV5-1 to TRBJ2-2, with no clear D. Germline V lookup: CDR1 SGHRS, CDR2 YFSETQ. This CDR3 spans 13 amino acids. V shed 4 bases and J shed 7 bases, with 11 bases lying between them. The CDR3 DNA sequence: TGCGCCAGCAGCCCTCCCCCAGACGGGGAGCTGTTTTTT. It codes for CASSPPPDGELFF.

The chain couples TRBV30 to TRBJ1-3; 7 nucleotides agree with TRBD1. The CDR3 extends over 14 amino acids. The V gene end was trimmed by 3 bases and the J gene end by 3 bases; junction bases not matched to a gene: 5. The V gene's germline CDR1 is GTSNPN and CDR2 SVGIG (reference sequence). CDR3 sequence: CAWSSGGGGNTIYF. The CDR3 DNA is TGTGCCTGGAGCTCAGGGGGTGGTGGAAACACCATATATTTT.

This clone appeared a single time. The rearrangement links TRBV14 to TRBJ2-5; D may be TRBD1 (5 bases). From germline, CDR1 is SGHDN and CDR2 FVKESK. This CDR3 contains 15 residues. V was pared by 0 bases and J by 10 bases, with 18 bases between. CDR3 region: CASSQDIIGVRVQYF. As DNA, the CDR3 is TGTGCCAGCAGCCAAGATATTATCGGAGTCAGGGTCCAGTACTTC.

This clone was seen a few times. V usage is TRBV30 and J usage is TRBJ2-3; TRBD2 aligns across 9 bases. The V segment lost 0 bases and the J segment 7 bases; nucleotides outside the gene matches: 14. Germline loops: CDR1 GTSNPN, CDR2 SVGIG (reference sequence). The CDR3 length is 17 residues. CDR3 amino acids: CAWSVRDLRGGRYTQYF. For the CDR3, the DNA is TGTGCCTGGAGTGTACGTGACTTGCGGGGGGGCCGATATACGCAGTATTTT.

The V gene is TRBV11-2, the J gene TRBJ2-4, with D unresolved. CDR1 and CDR2 (germline): SGHAT, FQNNGV. V was cut by 5 bases and J by 9 bases, with 11 bases left in between. This CDR3 region has 12 residues. CDR3 DNA: TGTGCCAGCAGCCCCCTCCCTCCCATTCAGTACTTC. Translating it yields CASSPLPPIQYF.

This chain connects TRBV4-1 to TRBJ1-5; perhaps TRBD1 as D (6 bases). The CDR3 consists of 14 residues. The germline V gene has CDR1 MGHRA and CDR2 YSYEKL. The V end was cut by 4 bases, the J end by 4 bases, with 11 bases between. The CDR3 DNA reads TGCGCCAGCAGCCCTCCGGACAGTAATCAGCCCCAGCATTTT. Translation gives CASSPPDSNQPQHF.

The chain carries TRBV28 and TRBJ1-2, with a possible D match to TRBD1 (5 bases). The germline CDR1 and CDR2 sequences are MDHEN and SYDVKM. Trimming removed 4 bases from V and 2 bases from J, with 14 bases in between. The CDR3 has 15 residues. The CDR3, as DNA: TGTGCCAGCAGTTCAACAGGCCCCAAAAACTATGGCTACACCTTC. This codes for CASSSTGPKNYGYTF.

This chain connects TRBV6-6 to TRBJ1-6; the D gene is possibly TRBD1 (5 bases). V shed 6 bases and J shed 4 bases, with 16 bases lying between them. CDR3 length: 16 residues. The germline V gene has CDR1 MNHNY and CDR2 SVGAGI (reference sequence). CDR3 in DNA: TGTGCCAGCAGGCCCATTCTGACAGATTATAATTCACCCCTCCACTTT. Translation: CASRPILTDYNSPLHF.

Only a few counts were recorded for this clone. V usage is TRBV15 and J usage is TRBJ1-2; the D gene is possibly TRBD1 (5 bases). V lost 0 bases and J 11 bases, leaving 19 bases between the germline ends. In germline, CDR1 is LNHNV, CDR2 YYDKDF (reference sequence). The CDR3 sequence is 15 residues long. This CDR3 is CATSRDSQYGTGYTF. The CDR3 bases are TGTGCCACCAGCAGAGATTCACAGTATGGTACAGGATACACCTTC.

This clone has just one count. This chain joins TRBV11-2 and TRBJ1-1; D remains ambiguous. This CDR3 comprises 15 residues. Germline lookup yields CDR1 SGHAT and CDR2 FQNNGV. V lost 5 bases, J lost 0 bases, and 13 bases lay in between. CDR3 DNA sequence: TGTGCCAGCAGCCTTAGAGGCACCCTGAACACTGAAGCTTTCTTT. It specifies CASSLRGTLNTEAFF.

The chain joins TRBV5-1 to TRBJ2-2, with a tentative D call TRBD1 (6 bases). V lost 5 bases, J lost 3 bases, and 8 bases lay in between. In germline, CDR1 is SGHRS, CDR2 YFSETQ. This CDR3 is built from 13 residues. CDR3 in DNA: TGCGCCAGCAGACAGGGTTACACCGGGGAGCTGTTTTTT. Translation: CASRQGYTGELFF.

This chain uses TRBV27 with TRBJ2-1; 10 bases are shared with TRBD1. CDR3 length: 14 residues. The germline gives CDR1 MNHEY, CDR2 SMNVEV (reference sequence). The ends lost 10 bases at V and 3 bases at J; junction bases unmatched: 6. CDR3 residues: CATATGGFYNEQFF. The CDR3, as DNA: TGTGCCACCGCGACAGGGGGCTTCTACAATGAGCAGTTCTTC.

The chain is built from TRBV19 and TRBJ1-2; D unresolved. V gave up 0 bases and J gave up 4 bases, with 18 bases separating them. Germline V gene sequence: CDR1 LNHDA, CDR2 SQIVND (reference sequence). There are 17 residues in the CDR3. The CDR3 DNA reads TGTGCCAGTAGTATAGATACGTCGGCAGGACGAGCCTATGGCTACACCTTC. Translating gives CASSIDTSAGRAYGYTF.

The gene calls are TRBV7-6 and TRBJ2-5; weak D call: TRBD1 (6 bases). V shed 7 bases and J shed 5 bases, with 11 bases lying between them. The CDR3 is made up of 12 amino acids. Germline CDR1 and CDR2: SGHVS and FNYEAQ. DNA for the CDR3: TGTGCCAGCATGGGGGCGGGTGAGACCCAGTACTTC. Residues: CASMGAGETQYF.

V usage is TRBV19 and J usage is TRBJ1-5; D is ambiguous. The length of the CDR3 is 15 residues. Trimming removed 5 bases at V and 2 bases at J, with 13 bases between. CDR1 and CDR2 from the germline V gene are LNHDA and SQIVND (reference sequence). This CDR3 is CASSVLVVGNQPQHF. The CDR3 region has the DNA TGTGCCAGTAGTGTACTCGTAGTAGGCAATCAGCCCCAGCATTTT.